Following are 14 T cell receptor beta chains from one sample sequenced in a study of shared clonotypes between healthy human individuals. Profiled with immunoSEQ multiplex PCR; TCRdb holds only in-frame clones, not every one. The sample holds approximately 470,000 clones, over 70% seen once. The sequenced sample consisted of PBMCs. All receptors come from a woman in her thirties or forties in good health. Some clones in this sample may be carry-over from other donors' samples.

This chain joins TRBV15 and TRBJ2-7, with D perhaps TRBD1 (6 bases). Trimming took 0 bases from V and 5 from J, leaving 14 bases between them. CDR1 LNHNV and CDR2 YYDKDF come from the germline V gene (reference sequence). This CDR3 is built from 15 residues. CDR3 coding DNA: TGTGCCACCAGCAGAGAGATACAGGGTGTCCACGAGCAGTACTTC. Protein product: CATSREIQGVHEQYF.

This clone was observed once. A far larger clone is one nucleotide away, so this likely arose from a read error. This sample includes further DNA sequences coding for the same CDR3. The V gene is TRBV27, the J gene TRBJ2-1; 7 bases line up with TRBD1. Looked up from germline, CDR1 is MNHEY and CDR2 is SMNVEV (reference sequence). The CDR3 covers 13 residues. This CDR3 reads CASSLSRQGEQFF. CDR3 DNA: TGTGCCAGCAGCTTATCGCGACAGGGCGAGCAGTTCTTC.

The chain uses TRBV11-3 and TRBJ2-1; 10 positions match TRBD1. CDR3 length equals 14 residues. The junction had 2 bases not matched to a gene; V was cut back by 1 base and J by 8 bases. CDR1 and CDR2 (germline): SGHNT, YENEEA. Here the CDR3 DNA reads TGTGCCAGCAGCTTAGGACAGGGGGCATATGAGCAGTTCTTC. It specifies CASSLGQGAYEQFF.

This chain joins TRBV5-1 and TRBJ2-3; possibly TRBD1 for D (6 bases). The CDR3 runs to 14 residues. V dropped 4 bases and J dropped 2 bases, with 11 bases sitting between them. CDR1 and CDR2 (germline): SGHRS, YFSETQ. CDR3 amino acids: CASSVGGNTDTQYF. The CDR3 coding sequence is TGCGCCAGCAGCGTTGGGGGCAACACAGATACGCAGTATTTT. The full variable domain, its missing parts supplied by reference TRBV5-1 and TRBJ2-3, is KAGVTQTPRYLIKTRGQQVTLSCSPISGHRSVSWYQQTPGQGLQFLFEYFSETQRNKGNFPGRFSGRQFSNSRSEMNVSTLELGDSALYLCASSVGGNTDTQYFGPGTRLTVL.

The chain uses TRBV7-2 and TRBJ1-2, with TRBD1 identical over 7 bases. V lost 5 bases to trimming and J lost 6 bases; unmatched junction nucleotides: 6. CDR1 and CDR2 from the germline V gene are SGHTA and FQGNSA. This CDR3 comprises 13 residues. The CDR3 bases are TGTGCCAGCAGCCAACAGGGGACTGATGGCTACACCTTC. Translated, it gives CASSQQGTDGYTF.

The chain links TRBV7-8 to TRBJ2-7, with 14 bases fitting TRBD2. The CDR3 sequence is 19 residues long. Germline assignment: CDR1 SGHVS and CDR2 FQNEAQ. The junction had 13 bases not matched to a gene; V was cut back by 4 bases and J by 2 bases. The CDR3 bases are TGTGCCAGCAGCTACAAACCGGGACTAGCGGGAGCGCTCGCCTACGAGCAGTACTTC. It is translated as CASSYKPGLAGALAYEQYF.

The V gene is TRBV2, the J gene TRBJ2-7; unclear D gene. The ends were cut back, 4 bases at V and 4 bases at J, with 8 bases in the middle. The CDR3 is 12 residues long. Germline lookup yields CDR1 SNHLY and CDR2 FYNNEI. CDR3 in amino acids: CASSVGDYEQYF. The CDR3 DNA follows: TGTGCCAGCAGTGTAGGAGATTACGAGCAGTACTTC.

The chain employs TRBV11-3 and TRBJ2-1; 10 bases line up with TRBD2. The junction had 6 bases not matched to a gene; V was cut back by 7 bases and J by 6 bases. This CDR3 is 14 amino acids long. Per germline, CDR1 SGHNT and CDR2 YENEEA. CDR3: CASKAGGPGNEQFF. The CDR3 DNA sequence: TGTGCCAGCAAAGCGGGAGGGCCTGGCAATGAGCAGTTCTTC.

This clone was counted only a few times. This rearrangement joins TRBV9 to TRBJ2-3; D uncertain. CDR3 size: 13 residues. The V end was cut by 3 bases, the J end by 0 bases, with 5 bases between. Germline V gene lookup returns CDR1 SGDLS and CDR2 YYNGEE. The CDR3 bases are TGTGCCAGCAGCGAGGGTAGCACAGATACGCAGTATTTT. Its protein is CASSEGSTDTQYF.

The chain is built from TRBV2 and TRBJ1-2; D perhaps matches TRBD1 (5 bases). V was pared by 7 bases and J by 4 bases, with 10 bases between. CDR3 length equals 12 residues. The V gene's germline CDR1 is SNHLY and CDR2 FYNNEI. The CDR3 reads CASTSGSYGYTF. The CDR3, as DNA: TGTGCCAGCACCTCAGGGAGCTATGGCTACACCTTC.

The chain is built from TRBV6-1 and TRBJ1-1, with TRBD1 as a possible D gene (6 bases). This CDR3 contains 15 residues. V lost 1 base and J lost 2, with 11 bases in between. From germline, CDR1 is MNHNS and CDR2 SASEGT. The CDR3: CASSEEVQGNTEAFF. CDR3 bases: TGTGCCAGCAGTGAAGAGGTACAGGGAAACACTGAAGCTTTCTTT.

CDR3 region: CASSHQQGSEQYF. The CDR3 nucleotides read TGTGCCAGCAGCCACCAACAGGGGAGCGAGCAGTACTTC. This chain uses TRBV27 with TRBJ2-7, with 7 bases fitting TRBD1. This CDR3 region has 13 residues. The germline V gene encodes CDR1 MNHEY and CDR2 SMNVEV (reference sequence). Trimming at V came to 6 bases and at J to 6 bases, leaving 8 bases not matched to a gene.

V and J are TRBV9 and TRBJ1-2, with D unclear. CDR1 and CDR2 from the germline V gene are SGDLS and YYNGEE. The CDR3 has 15 residues. Trimming pared 0 bases from V and 3 bases from J, leaving 12 bases between. The CDR3 loop is CASSVAAANDYGYTF. The DNA for the CDR3 is TGTGCCAGCAGCGTAGCCGCCGCCAATGACTATGGCTACACCTTC. The complete variable domain, with remaining parts taken from reference TRBV9 and TRBJ1-2, reads DSGVTQTPKHLITATGQRVTLRCSPRSGDLSVYWYQQSLDQGLQFLIQYYNGEERAKGNILERFSAQQFPDLHSELNLSSLELGDSALYFCASSVAAANDYGYTFGSGTRLTVV.

The rearrangement links TRBV2 to TRBJ2-1; no definite D call. The V gene lost 7 bases and the J gene lost 5 bases, with 12 bases spanning the gap. The germline gives CDR1 SNHLY, CDR2 FYNNEI. This CDR3 has 13 residues. This CDR3 is CASIGKWDNEQFF. CDR3 DNA sequence: TGTGCCAGCATAGGGAAGTGGGACAATGAGCAGTTCTTC.